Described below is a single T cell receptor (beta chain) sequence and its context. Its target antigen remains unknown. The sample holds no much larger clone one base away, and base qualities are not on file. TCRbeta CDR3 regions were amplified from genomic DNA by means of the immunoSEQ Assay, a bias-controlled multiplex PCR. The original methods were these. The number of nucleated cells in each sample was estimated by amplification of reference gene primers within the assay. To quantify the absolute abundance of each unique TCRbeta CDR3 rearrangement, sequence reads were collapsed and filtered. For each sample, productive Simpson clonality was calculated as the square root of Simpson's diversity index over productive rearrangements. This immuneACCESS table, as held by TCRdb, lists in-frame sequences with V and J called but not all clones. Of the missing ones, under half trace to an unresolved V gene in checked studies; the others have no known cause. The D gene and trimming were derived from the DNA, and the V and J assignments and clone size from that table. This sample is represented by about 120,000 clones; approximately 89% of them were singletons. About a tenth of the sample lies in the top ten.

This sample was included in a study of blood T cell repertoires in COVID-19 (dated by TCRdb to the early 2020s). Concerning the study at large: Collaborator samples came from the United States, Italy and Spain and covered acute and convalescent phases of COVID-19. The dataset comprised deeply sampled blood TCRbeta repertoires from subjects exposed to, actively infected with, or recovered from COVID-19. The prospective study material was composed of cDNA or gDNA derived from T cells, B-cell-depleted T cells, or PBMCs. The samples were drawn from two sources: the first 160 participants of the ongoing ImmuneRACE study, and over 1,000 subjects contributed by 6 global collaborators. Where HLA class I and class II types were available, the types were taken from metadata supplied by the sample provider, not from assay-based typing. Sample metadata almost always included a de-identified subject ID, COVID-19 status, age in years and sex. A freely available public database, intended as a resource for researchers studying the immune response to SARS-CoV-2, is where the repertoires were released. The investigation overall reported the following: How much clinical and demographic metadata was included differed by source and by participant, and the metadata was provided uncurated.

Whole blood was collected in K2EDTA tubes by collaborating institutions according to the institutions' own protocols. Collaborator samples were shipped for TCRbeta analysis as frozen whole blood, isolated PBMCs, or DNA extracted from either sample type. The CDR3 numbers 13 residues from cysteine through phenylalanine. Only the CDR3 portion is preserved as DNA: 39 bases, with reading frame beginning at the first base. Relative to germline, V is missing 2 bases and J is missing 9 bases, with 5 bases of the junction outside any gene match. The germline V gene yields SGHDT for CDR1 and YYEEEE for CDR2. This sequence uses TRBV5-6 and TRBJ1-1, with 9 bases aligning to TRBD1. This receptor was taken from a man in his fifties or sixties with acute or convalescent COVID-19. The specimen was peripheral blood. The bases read TGTGCCAGCAGCTTAGGGACAGGGAGGAAAGCTTTCTTT. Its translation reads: CASSLGTGRKAFF.